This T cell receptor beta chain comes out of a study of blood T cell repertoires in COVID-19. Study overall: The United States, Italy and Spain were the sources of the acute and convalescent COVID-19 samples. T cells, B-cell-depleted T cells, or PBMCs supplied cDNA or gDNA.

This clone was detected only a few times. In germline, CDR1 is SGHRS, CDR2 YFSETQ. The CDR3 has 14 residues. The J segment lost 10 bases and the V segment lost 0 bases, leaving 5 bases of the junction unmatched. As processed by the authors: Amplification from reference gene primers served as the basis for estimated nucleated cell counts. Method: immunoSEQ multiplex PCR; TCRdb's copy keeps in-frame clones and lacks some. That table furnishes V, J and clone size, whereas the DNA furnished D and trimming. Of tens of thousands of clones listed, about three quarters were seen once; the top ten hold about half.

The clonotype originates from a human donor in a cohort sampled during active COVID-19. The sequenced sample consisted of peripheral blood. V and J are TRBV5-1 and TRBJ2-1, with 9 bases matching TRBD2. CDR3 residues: CASSLVSGRIEQFF. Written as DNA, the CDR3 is TGCGCCAGCAGCTTGGTTAGCGGGAGAATCGAGCAGTTCTTC.